This TCR beta chain was identified in a study of blood T cell repertoires in COVID-19. Overall study context: In each case, the material was cDNA or gDNA derived from T cells, B-cell-depleted T cells, or PBMCs.

This clone showed up just once. J was trimmed by 6 bases and V by 3 bases; bases with no gene match: 2. This CDR3 is 13 amino acids long. Cohort assignment relied on participant-reported clinical history. Study processing details: Cell counts per sample came from amplifying reference gene primers. Data came from immunoSEQ multiplex PCR; TCRdb stores just in-frame clones and leaves some out. V and J calls and clone size are those listed in that table; D and trimming were worked out from the DNA. The table lists a few hundred thousand clones, roughly 84% of them singletons. Material for sequencing was PBMCs or T cells enriched from blood (not recorded which). The chain recombines TRBV12-3 or TRBV12-4 with TRBJ2-7; 10 bases line up with TRBD1. This TCR was sampled from a woman between 45 and 65 years old who had been exposed to COVID-19. The CDR3 DNA sequence: TGTGCCAGCAGTTTTGACAGGGGGCGCGAGCAGTACTTC. Protein: CASSFDRGREQYF.